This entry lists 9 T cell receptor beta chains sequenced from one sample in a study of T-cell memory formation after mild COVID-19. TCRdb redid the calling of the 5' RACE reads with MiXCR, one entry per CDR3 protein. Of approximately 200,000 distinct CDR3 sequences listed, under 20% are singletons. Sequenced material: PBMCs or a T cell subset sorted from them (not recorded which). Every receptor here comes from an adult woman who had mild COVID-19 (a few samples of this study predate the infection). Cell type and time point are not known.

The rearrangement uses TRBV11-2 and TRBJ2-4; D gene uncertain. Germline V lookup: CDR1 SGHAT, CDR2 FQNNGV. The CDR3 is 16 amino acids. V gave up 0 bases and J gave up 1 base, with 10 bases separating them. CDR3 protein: CASSLESGPAKNIQYF. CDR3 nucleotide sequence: TGTGCCAGCAGCTTAGAAAGTGGGCCGGCCAAAAACATTCAGTACTTC.

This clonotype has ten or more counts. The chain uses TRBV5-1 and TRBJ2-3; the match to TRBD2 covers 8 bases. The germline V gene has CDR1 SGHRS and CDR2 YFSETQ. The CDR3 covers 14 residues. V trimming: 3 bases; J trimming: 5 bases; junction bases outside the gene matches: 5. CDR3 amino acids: CASSSSGTRDTQYF. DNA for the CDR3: TGCGCCAGCAGCTCCTCCGGGACTAGAGATACGCAGTATTTT.

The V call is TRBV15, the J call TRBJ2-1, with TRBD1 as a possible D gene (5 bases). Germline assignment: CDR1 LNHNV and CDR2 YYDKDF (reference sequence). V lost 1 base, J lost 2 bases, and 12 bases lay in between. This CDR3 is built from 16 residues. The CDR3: CATSRVGQGTYNEQFF. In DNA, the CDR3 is TGTGCCACCAGCAGAGTGGGGCAGGGAACCTACAATGAGCAGTTCTTC.

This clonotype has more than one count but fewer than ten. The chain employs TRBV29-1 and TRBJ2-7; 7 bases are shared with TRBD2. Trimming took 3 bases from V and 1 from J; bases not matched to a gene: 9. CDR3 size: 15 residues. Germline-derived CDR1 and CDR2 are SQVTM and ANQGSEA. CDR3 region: CSVDGLAEGSYEQYF. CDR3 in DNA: TGCAGCGTTGATGGGCTAGCGGAAGGATCCTACGAGCAGTACTTC.

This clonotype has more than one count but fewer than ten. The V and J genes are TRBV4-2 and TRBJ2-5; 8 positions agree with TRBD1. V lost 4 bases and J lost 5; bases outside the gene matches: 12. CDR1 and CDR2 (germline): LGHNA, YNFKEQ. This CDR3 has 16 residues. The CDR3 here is CASSPAGTGYMETQYF. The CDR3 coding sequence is TGTGCCAGCAGCCCGGCAGGGACAGGATACATGGAGACCCAGTACTTC.

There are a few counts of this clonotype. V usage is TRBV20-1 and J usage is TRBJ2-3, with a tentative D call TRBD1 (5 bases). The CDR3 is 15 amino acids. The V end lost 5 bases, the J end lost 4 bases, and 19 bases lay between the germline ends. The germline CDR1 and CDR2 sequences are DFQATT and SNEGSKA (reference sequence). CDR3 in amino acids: CSAGPWGIRSDTQYF. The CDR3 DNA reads TGCAGTGCTGGCCCCTGGGGCATTCGGTCAGATACGCAGTATTTT.

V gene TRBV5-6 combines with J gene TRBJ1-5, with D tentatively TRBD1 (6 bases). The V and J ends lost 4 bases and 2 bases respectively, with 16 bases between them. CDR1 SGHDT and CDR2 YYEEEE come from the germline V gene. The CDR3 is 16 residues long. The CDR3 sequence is CASSLLQGSGNQPQHF. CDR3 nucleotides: TGTGCCAGCAGCCTTCTACAGGGTTCGGGCAATCAGCCCCAGCATTTT.

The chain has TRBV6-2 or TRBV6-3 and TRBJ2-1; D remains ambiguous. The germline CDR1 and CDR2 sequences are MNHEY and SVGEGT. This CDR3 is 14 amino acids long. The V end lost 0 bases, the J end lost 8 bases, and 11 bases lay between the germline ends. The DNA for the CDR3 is TGTGCCAGCAGTTACTCGCTACCCCTGGATGAGCAGTTCTTC. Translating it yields CASSYSLPLDEQFF.

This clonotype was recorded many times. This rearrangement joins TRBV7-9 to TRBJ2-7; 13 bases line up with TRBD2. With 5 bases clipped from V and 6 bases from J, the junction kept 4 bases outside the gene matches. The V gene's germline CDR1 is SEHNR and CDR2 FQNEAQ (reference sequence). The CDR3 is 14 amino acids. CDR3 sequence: CASSRTSGSSEQYF. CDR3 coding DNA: TGTGCCAGCAGCAGGACTAGCGGGAGTTCCGAGCAGTACTTC.